What follows describes a single TCR gamma chain. What antigen it recognizes has not been identified. Base qualities are not provided; no much larger clone lies one nucleotide away. For both patients and controls, peripheral blood mononuclear cells were isolated, and the genomic DNA from these cells was used for TCR sequencing. The control group, matched to the patients for age and sex, consisted of some 23 healthy adult blood donors (about 12 males and some 11 females) with a median age of around 64 years. These data originate in a study of gamma delta lymphoproliferative disorders and STAT genes (dated by TCRdb to the late 2010s). Broadly, across the study: The LymphoTrack Dx TCRG Assay was used to prepare gamma-chain libraries from at least 50 ng of genomic DNA. Since no corresponding Invivoscribe delta assay was available, delta-chain libraries were prepared following the standard operating procedure of the EuroClonality-NGS working group. Within a larger immunophenotypic and STAT-mutation study, TCR gamma and delta CDR3 repertoires were profiled by deep sequencing in Tgammadelta lymphoproliferative disease patients and healthy controls. To confirm results, a couple of gamma-chain samples and all delta-chain samples were sequenced twice.

Trimming takes 4 bases off V and 7 bases off J; junction bases not matched to a gene: 9. From the cysteine through the phenylalanine, the CDR3 covers 15 amino acids. Just the 45-base CDR3 DNA is kept, in frame starting at base 1. Both library methods used multiplex PCR with primers targeting conserved V and J regions of the TCR genes. After purification and pooling, the amplicons were sequenced on an Illumina MiSeq platform. On the study's bioinformatics: V(D)J alignment, clonotype assembly and translation were performed with MiXCR, whereas functionality assessment and CDR3 repertoire analyses were performed with VDJtools. CDR3 was defined per IMGT, and analyses were restricted to productive sequences using functional genes, excluding ORF genes and pseudogenes. Identical amino acid CDR3s of major clonotypes (frequency >=5%) were searched for across all patients and controls using a custom Python script. To compare clonotype frequencies between patients and controls, a one-sided non-parametric Wilcoxon test was applied. Via CATT, TCRdb reprocessed the public reads, and rows with identical DNA were then joined. For this entry, the V and J calls and clone size follow TCRdb and not the study's own pipeline. The sample table contains around 4,500 gamma-chain clones; only one count was recorded for approximately 8% of them. 2.5% to 3% of the sample rests with the top ten.

General findings and caveats noted by the study authors: Nearly all major patient gamma and delta clonotypes were public, shared with at least one healthy donor; only two gamma clonotypes were private to disease. When whole repertoires were clustered, gamma repertoires from patients grouped apart from those of healthy controls, but delta repertoires did not separate between the groups. The authors pointed out that NGS specificity may be lower at low frequencies, so whether leukemic clones are public or private needs to be confirmed. T cells in controls likely covered a range of maturation stages, whereas leukemic cells were skewed toward terminal effectors, which could potentially limit comparisons between patients and controls.

Sample: blood. This TCR derives from a human donor in good health. In this chain, TRGV11 is recombined with TRGJP1. Matching the DNA to germline supplied the J gene, which TCRdb does not give. TRGV11 is reported as an ORF; its role is uncertain. In nucleotide form, the sequence is TGTGCCTGCTGGATTAGTCACCCAGGTGGTTGGTTCAAGATATTT. Its protein reads: CACWISHPGGWFKIF.